Below, 16 T cell receptor beta chains from the same sample are listed, as sequenced in a study of shared clonotypes between healthy human individuals. As defined, naive CD8 cells were CD45RO-negative and positively selected for CCR7, with terminally differentiated effector memory CD45RA+ cells excluded. Assay: immunoSEQ multiplex PCR; the TCRdb copy retains only in-frame clones and omits some. The profile shows about 2.1 million clones, 85% to 95% of them singletons. The sequenced sample was naive CD8+ T cells from PBMCs. These receptors came from a man between 18 and 35 years old in good health. Some clones in this sample may be carry-over from other donors' samples.

This sequence joins TRBV27 and TRBJ1-1; possible D gene TRBD1, 5 bases. Germline lookup yields CDR1 MNHEY and CDR2 SMNVEV (reference sequence). The CDR3 length is 14 residues. The germline V and J ends were trimmed by 6 bases and 1 base, with 12 bases remaining between them. The CDR3 DNA sequence: TGTGCCAGCAGCCCCACGGGGACGAACACTGAAGCTTTCTTT. It encodes CASSPTGTNTEAFF.

The chain is built from TRBV19 and TRBJ1-5, with a possible D match to TRBD1 (5 bases). This CDR3 region has 13 residues. V shed 3 bases and J shed 8 bases, with 11 bases lying between them. CDR1 LNHDA and CDR2 SQIVND come from the germline V gene (reference sequence). DNA for the CDR3: TGTGCCAGTAGTATGAGGGGCTGGGAGCCCCAGCATTTT. Its translation: CASSMRGWEPQHF.

This clone was detected a few times. This chain connects TRBV28 to TRBJ2-7, with a weak D call TRBD1 (5 bases). The V end was cut by 9 bases, the J end by 2 bases, with 14 bases between. Germline-derived CDR1 and CDR2 are MDHEN and SYDVKM. The CDR3 totals 13 residues. The CDR3 nucleotides are TGTGCCAGTGCCAGGGAACTCACCTACGAGCAGTACTTC. It encodes CASARELTYEQYF.

The chain combines TRBV19 with TRBJ2-1; 10 positions match TRBD2. With 3 bases clipped from V and 5 bases from J, the junction kept 13 bases outside the gene matches. The germline V gene encodes CDR1 LNHDA and CDR2 SQIVND (reference sequence). The length of the CDR3 is 18 residues. The chain's CDR3 is CASSITIPQREGDNEQFF. CDR3 in DNA: TGTGCCAGTAGTATCACAATCCCCCAGCGGGAGGGAGACAATGAGCAGTTCTTC. Full variable domain (missing parts from reference TRBV19 and TRBJ2-1): DGGITQSPKYLFRKEGQNVTLSCEQNLNHDAMYWYRQDPGQGLRLIYYSQIVNDFQKGDIAEGYSVSREKKESFPLTVTSAQKNPTAFYLCASSITIPQREGDNEQFFGPGTRLTVL.

The chain combines TRBV15 with TRBJ2-5, with 10 bases lining up with TRBD1. The V gene's germline CDR1 is LNHNV and CDR2 YYDKDF (reference sequence). The CDR3 runs 16 residues. V lost 5 bases to trimming and J lost 4 bases; unmatched junction nucleotides: 10. CDR3 sequence: CATSEPGQGLLETQYF. In DNA form, the CDR3 reads TGTGCCACCAGCGAACCGGGACAGGGGTTATTAGAGACCCAGTACTTC.

This chain links TRBV6-5 with TRBJ2-1; 8 bases agree with TRBD2. With V trimmed by 2 bases and J by 9 bases, 9 bases remained unmatched. Germline-derived CDR1 and CDR2 are MNHEY and SVGAGI. CDR3 size: 15 residues. CDR3 loop: CASSYPGLGTVEQFF. DNA for the CDR3: TGTGCCAGCAGTTACCCGGGACTAGGGACGGTTGAGCAGTTCTTC.

The chain couples TRBV28 to TRBJ2-5; TRBD2 aligns across 8 bases. The J call may be in error: the DNA end matches TRBJ2-7 better. CDR3 length: 15 amino acids. The germline CDR1 and CDR2 sequences are MDHEN and SYDVKM. The CDR3: CASRGLAGAYYEQYF. In DNA, the CDR3 is TGTGCCAGCAGGGGGCTAGCGGGTGCTTACTACGAGCAGTACTTC.

The chain links TRBV6-5 to TRBJ1-1; D ambiguous. The CDR3 contains 16 residues. Per germline, CDR1 MNHEY and CDR2 SVGAGI. Trimming took 0 bases from V and 5 from J, leaving 16 bases between them. DNA for the CDR3: TGTGCCAGCAGTTACTCCGGCCGTCCCTTACGGACTGAAGCTTTCTTT. This gives the protein CASSYSGRPLRTEAFF.

This chain uses TRBV19 with TRBJ2-1; no clear D. The CDR3 length is 15 residues. Germline V gives CDR1 LNHDA, CDR2 SQIVND (reference sequence). The V and J ends lost 7 bases and 5 bases respectively, with 18 bases between them. The CDR3 here is CASMRRWAVHNEQFF. The CDR3 region has the DNA TGTGCCAGTATGCGGCGTTGGGCGGTCCACAATGAGCAGTTCTTC.

V and J are TRBV29-1 and TRBJ2-7, with TRBD1 as a possible D gene (5 bases). Per the germline V gene, CDR1 is SQVTM and CDR2 is ANQGSEA. Deletions cut 7 bases from V and 2 bases from J, with 9 bases between. CDR3 length: 11 amino acids. DNA of the CDR3: TGCAGCGCGACAGAAACCTACGAGCAGTACTTC. Translated, it gives CSATETYEQYF.

V is TRBV4-1 and J is TRBJ1-1; D ambiguous. CDR3 length equals 17 residues. The V and J ends lost 0 bases and 1 base respectively, with 15 bases between them. Per germline, CDR1 MGHRA and CDR2 YSYEKL. This chain's CDR3 is CASSQEGGPRRNTEAFF. For the CDR3, the DNA is TGCGCCAGCAGCCAAGAAGGAGGGCCTCGGAGGAACACTGAAGCTTTCTTT.

The V call is TRBV4-1, the J call TRBJ2-7, with TRBD2 identical over 13 bases. In germline, CDR1 is MGHRA, CDR2 YSYEKL. The CDR3 runs 17 residues. Trimming at V came to 3 bases and at J to 5 bases, leaving 10 bases not matched to a gene. DNA for the CDR3: TGCGCCAGCAGCCACGGACTAGCGGGAGTTAGGGACAACGAGCAGTACTTC. Its protein is CASSHGLAGVRDNEQYF.

The chain joins TRBV7-8 to TRBJ2-7; 8 positions agree with TRBD2. The CDR3 consists of 14 residues. Trimming took 5 bases from V and 5 from J; bases not matched to a gene: 8. Germline CDR1 SGHVS, CDR2 FQNEAQ. CDR3 DNA sequence: TGTGCCAGCAGCCTCGGGGGGGCGGGAAACGAGCAGTACTTC. This translates into CASSLGGAGNEQYF.

The chain combines TRBV28 with TRBJ2-7; tentative D call: TRBD1 (6 bases). Germline values: CDR1 MDHEN, CDR2 SYDVKM. The CDR3 is 14 residues long. Trimming cost V 8 bases and J 2 bases, with 16 bases left between them. CDR3 DNA sequence: TGTGCCAGCCAAACCCTGACAGGAACCTACGAGCAGTACTTC. Translated, it gives CASQTLTGTYEQYF.

The chain carries TRBV5-8 and TRBJ2-1, with D maybe TRBD2 (5 bases). CDR1 and CDR2 (germline): SGHTS, YDEGEE. Trimming took 3 bases from V and 6 from J, leaving 10 bases between them. The CDR3 is 13 amino acids. The CDR3 DNA reads TGTGCCAGCAGCTCCCGGGGAAGCAATGAGCAGTTCTTC. This sequence encodes CASSSRGSNEQFF.

V is TRBV11-2 and J is TRBJ2-7; 10 positions agree with TRBD2. V lost 3 bases and J lost 5; bases outside the gene matches: 7. Germline V gene lookup returns CDR1 SGHAT and CDR2 FQNNGV. CDR3 length: 15 amino acids. CDR3 DNA: TGTGCCAGCAGCTTTGGGAGCGGGAGGGCCAACGAGCAGTACTTC. As protein: CASSFGSGRANEQYF.